This TCR beta chain was found in a study of OX40 agonist ivuxolimab in advanced cancers. For the study at large: Patients enrolled in dose escalation were diagnosed with hepatocellular carcinoma, melanoma, renal cell or head and neck cancer.

Sequencing used immunoSEQ multiplex PCR; TCRdb keeps in-frame clones, though not all of them. The sample yields 65,000 to 80,000 clones, over 90% seen once. The CDR3 covers 14 residues. V lost 4 bases and J lost 5, with 11 bases in between. Germline values: CDR1 LNHDA, CDR2 SQIVND (reference sequence). The starting material was CD4+ or CD8+ T cells sorted from blood, obtained in a trial of the OX40 agonist ivuxolimab. V and J are TRBV19 and TRBJ1-4; perhaps TRBD1 as D (6 bases). The sequence was obtained from an adult with an advanced solid tumor such as melanoma, head and neck, liver or kidney cancer. The CDR3, as DNA: TGTGCCAGTAGTAATACAGGGTCCAATGAAAAACTGTTTTTT. Translation gives CASSNTGSNEKLFF. Combining the CDR3 with reference TRBV19 and TRBJ1-4 gives the whole variable domain DGGITQSPKYLFRKEGQNVTLSCEQNLNHDAMYWYRQDPGQGLRLIYYSQIVNDFQKGDIAEGYSVSREKKESFPLTVTSAQKNPTAFYLCASSNTGSNEKLFFGSGTQLSVL.